This paragraph reports one TCR beta chain. This clone was counted once. The target of this receptor is not known. Base qualities are not recorded, but no much larger clone differs from it by a single base. The library was obtained by the immunoSEQ multiplex PCR assay. The multiplex PCR relied on a mix of 60 forward primers for TCR Vbeta segments and 13 reverse primers for TCR Jbeta segments. A multiplex PCR assay on genomic DNA amplified the CDR3 region of rearranged TCR beta genes. The Illumina HiSeq System was used to sequence the amplified TCR beta libraries as 87-base-pair reads. The study's processing was this. A later analysis counted about 80 million unique TCR beta chains across the 666 repertoires, and around 12 million of these chains were shared by at least two donors. A nearest-neighbor algorithm error-corrected the raw reads and collapsed the reads into unique sequences, merging closely related sequences to remove PCR and sequencing errors. To assign V, D and J gene segments, CDR3 sequences were aligned to IMGT reference sequences. For a sequence to be retained, a match of at least six nucleotides was required to both a V gene segment and a J gene segment. Rearrangements were classified as productive when the CDR3 lacked stop codons and remained in frame with V and J, and all other rearrangements were classified as non-productive. CDR3 was defined according to IMGT convention as the region running from the second conserved V-encoded cysteine to the conserved J-encoded phenylalanine. In an earlier analysis of around 540 of the donors, sequences lacking an unambiguous match to a single V gene segment were excluded. An earlier analysis of fewer than 750 of the donors called V segments functional above 56.7% productive rearrangements and segregating when the between-donor standard deviation exceeded 5%. A statistical classification framework was developed to diagnose cytomegalovirus status using the catalog of TCR beta chain sequences. V and J gene assignment, in a later analysis, came from comparing TCR nucleotide sequences with IMGT/GENE-DB human TR gene sequences. The TCRdist pipeline was used in a later analysis to assign CDR3 sequences and most-parsimonious VDJ recombination scenarios. A later analysis defined each TCR beta chain by its CDR3 amino acid sequence plus V-gene family, and excluded reads lacking a unique V-gene family. In a later analysis, approximately 590 highly shared, low-generation-probability nucleotide sequences were removed to address suspected cross-contamination and a sequencing artifact. A later analysis calculated a clonal expansion index for each public chain from normalized within-repertoire ranks of inferred template counts. In a later analysis, generation probabilities were computed using a VDJ recombination model fitted to out-of-frame rearrangements, and the results were checked against IGoR. In a later analysis, TCR-TCR, TCR-HLA and TCR-CMV co-occurrence was scored with hypergeometric tests, and a repertoire-size bias correction was applied to TCR pairs. A later analysis estimated false discovery rates by permuting HLA or CMV assignments 20 times. In a later analysis, co-occurring TCRs were grouped using DBSCAN, and TCRdist sequence similarity was added for clustering within HLA-allele-positive subsets. Repertoires with fewer than 30,000 or more than 120,000 public chains, plus five repertoires with anomalous nucleotide sharing, were excluded from co-occurrence clustering. The source is immuneACCESS, and TCRdb retained only in-frame sequences with V and J called. Part of the clones is not carried over; for the studies checked, unresolved V genes explain less than half of this, and the remainder is unexplained. V and J calls plus clone size are reproduced from that table; the DNA served to infer D and trimming. The sample table holds over 90,000 clones, of which approximately 64% were seen once. The ten largest clones add up to more than 4.5% of the sample.

Germline trimming amounts to 0 bases on V and 8 bases on J, with 12 as the count of junction bases outside the gene matches. Including the terminal cysteine and phenylalanine, the CDR3 comprises 17 residues. The kept DNA is CDR3 alone, 51 bases in frame from the first base. The germline V gene yields SGHTA for CDR1 and FQGNSA for CDR2. The source of the sample is a study of cytomegalovirus exposure and HLA in healthy donors (dated by TCRdb to between 2016 and 2019). Notes on the research overall: An earlier analysis of roughly 570 of the donors reported about 280 Gb of sequence data and about 120 million unique TCR beta sequences obtained from around 180 million T cells. The study was designed to test whether signatures of past pathogen exposure could be identified by cataloging public T cell receptors. In a later genetic analysis, genome-wide SNP genotypes for about 55% of the 666 donors were used, and that subset was treated as a discovery cohort. Class I and class II HLA loci were covered by the typing at four-digit resolution. In an earlier analysis of over 550 of the donors, high-throughput TCR beta sequencing was used to judge whether each TCR beta V gene segment behaved as functional or pseudogenic. Five DR-DQ haplotypes were treated as single units for association and clustering because of strong linkage in the cohort. A later analysis re-analyzed previously published TCR beta repertoires from 660 or so donors and added high-resolution HLA genotyping to study TCR occurrence patterns. Among around 400 genotyped donors of the cohort, an average of about 240,000 unique TCR beta nucleotide sequences were sequenced per donor, roughly 20% of them non-productive. The study profiled the T cell repertoires of under 850 subjects by immunosequencing and related them to cytomegalovirus serostatus. High-throughput TCR immunosequencing, statistical association of individual TCRs with disease status, and machine learning were combined to predict cytomegalovirus infection status. The number of donors typed differed by locus, with about 629-630 for A, B, C, DRB1 and DQB1, over 500 for DQA1, 600 to 610 for DPA1, and 450 to 480 for DPB1. The genetic ancestry cluster associated with self-reported Caucasian donors included over 65% of the 300 to 400 genotyped donors. All discovery cohort repertoires had been generated on a single sequencing platform. In addition to the first cohort of 666 subjects, a separate validation cohort of some 120 different subjects was used. Roughly 300 gigabases of sequencing data and roughly 80 million unique TCR sequences made up an early release that covered several hundred HLA-typed donors. Alongside the repertoire data, information on donor age, sex, ethnicity and CMV serostatus was compiled. Rather than drawing on any new phenotypic data, the later analysis identified candidate immune exposures from TCR beta sequences and the way those sequences occurred across donors. Study-level results and caveats: In this cohort, only TCR beta chains were sequenced, and detectable features were limited by the absence of alpha or paired-chain data. A later analysis found that HLA-associated TCR beta chains were more clonally expanded and had lower generation probabilities than equally common non-associated chains. Presence/absence analyses assumed roughly uniform sequencing depth across donors, an assumption that may not hold. A total of about 150 TCR beta chains were listed by the study as associated with cytomegalovirus. V-gene and J-gene trimming of TCR beta chains was associated with a missense DCLRE1C variant in a later genetic analysis, and the association was replicated in an independent cohort. Because HLA typing was missing for some donors at each locus, association tests included only the typed subset. In a later analysis, TCR association rates were found to vary across HLA loci, with the most associated TCRs seen for DRB1 alleles and the fewest for HLA-C alleles. An earlier analysis of approximately 530 of the donors showed that most TCR beta V segments appeared in productive rearrangements either about 90% or about 30% of the time, which broadly matched IMGT annotations. Assigning TCR associations to individual alleles was difficult when HLA alleles, especially DR and DQ, strongly co-occurred. Some IMGT-functional V segments, including TRBV6-2 and TRBV6-3, could not be distinguished by the 87-base-pair reads and were therefore excluded. Linkage disequilibrium might explain the correlated functional status among segregating V segments, but an unknown experimental factor could not be excluded. The earlier analysis of some 540 of the donors excluded approximately 15 rarely observed V segments, including chromosome 9 orphons, because counts were too low. It was suggested by the authors that the approach could potentially be generalized to other disease states and immunological phenotypes. A later genetic analysis reported fewer N-insertions in productive TCRs among donors in an Asian-associated ancestry cluster than the roughly 670-donor mean. The only immune exposure information available for the cohort was CMV serostatus. The sequencing pipeline was judged likely to have produced a cluster of highly shared sequence variants as a technical artifact. In a later analysis, some 18,000 TCR beta sequences were associated with specific HLA alleles at a false discovery rate of 0.05. A further reported finding was that TCR beta sequences accurately predicted the HLA-A and HLA-B alleles for most subjects in the first cohort. According to a later analysis, parvovirus B19, influenza, CMV and Epstein-Barr virus appeared linked to several top co-occurrence clusters. According to a later analysis, most CMV-associated TCR beta chains appeared to be HLA-restricted, and the HLA associations seemed to be driven largely by CMV exposure. In vitro tests confirmed that three of the cytomegalovirus-associated TCR beta chains recognize cytomegalovirus antigens. The classifier was reported to diagnose cytomegalovirus status with high specificity and sensitivity in both the original and validation cohorts. Most TCR sequences were seen in very few donors, while some public TCRs were found in many individuals.

The cohort consisted of some 670 healthy bone marrow donors. At the time of sampling, every cohort member was nominally healthy, though immune exposures that went unrecorded were likely present. CMV serostatus was recorded as positive for some 300 and negative for about half of the 666 cohort members, whereas no CMV serostatus was recorded for the donor in question. Every donor gave a peripheral blood sample, and the peripheral blood mononuclear cells from that sample were used for TCR beta sequencing. The Qiagen DNeasy Blood Extraction Kit was used to extract genomic DNA from the blood cell samples.

The TCR originated in a human donor in good health. Sequencing input: PBMCs. The chain joins TRBV7-2 to TRBJ2-1, with TRBD2 identical over 8 junction bases. The nucleotide sequence reads as follows: TGTGCCAGCAGCTTAGCAGTGGGGCGGGAGGCCATCGATGAGCAGTTCTTC. This translates into CASSLAVGREAIDEQFF. Extended through the reference TRBV7-2 and TRBJ2-1 proteins, this CDR3 yields the full variable domain: GAGVSQSPSNKVTEKGKDVELRCDPISGHTALYWYRQSLGQGLEFLIYFQGNSAPDKSGLPSDRFSAERTGGSVSTLTIQRTQQEDSAVYLCASSLAVGREAIDEQFFGPGTRLTVL.